Shown below are 27 T cell receptor beta chains from a single sample sequenced in a study of cytomegalovirus exposure and HLA in healthy donors. Researchers ran the PCR with 60 Vbeta and 13 Jbeta primers. Clones were read by immunoSEQ multiplex PCR, and TCRdb kept only the in-frame ones, dropping some. The sample includes roughly 70,000 clones. The sample was PBMCs. The origin of the receptors is a female donor in good health and CMV-seropositive.

This sequence joins TRBV5-1 and TRBJ2-3, with 14 bases identical to TRBD2. CDR1 and CDR2 from the germline V gene are SGHRS and YFSETQ. Trimming removed 2 bases from V and 4 bases from J; junction bases left unmatched: 9. The CDR3 contains 18 residues. CDR3 coding DNA: TGCGCCAGCAGCTTTGGTACTCTGGGACTAGCGGGAGCAGATACGCAGTATTTT. As protein: CASSFGTLGLAGADTQYF.

The V call is TRBV5-6, the J call TRBJ2-7, with a possible D match to TRBD2 (7 bases). V was cut by 5 bases and J by 6 bases, with 18 bases left in between. In germline, CDR1 is SGHDT, CDR2 YYEEEE. The CDR3 length is 14 residues. The CDR3 spells CASRGRGRSGEQYF. CDR3 sequence (DNA): TGTGCCAGCAGAGGGCGGGGGCGGAGCGGCGAGCAGTACTTC.

The rearrangement links TRBV2 to TRBJ1-5; D is unresolved. Looked up from germline, CDR1 is SNHLY and CDR2 is FYNNEI. The length of the CDR3 is 16 residues. V shed 5 bases and J shed 1 base, with 15 bases lying between them. The CDR3 loop reads CASSPLGGISNQPQHF. DNA of the CDR3: TGTGCCAGCAGTCCACTAGGCGGAATAAGCAATCAGCCCCAGCATTTT.

The chain is built from TRBV5-1 and TRBJ1-2, with TRBD1 matching 8 bases. Germline lookup yields CDR1 SGHRS and CDR2 YFSETQ. The CDR3 extends over 16 amino acids. With 4 bases clipped from V and 4 bases from J, the junction kept 12 bases outside the gene matches. CDR3 sequence: CASSQAGQGGGYGYTF. Here the CDR3 DNA reads TGCGCCAGCAGCCAGGCCGGACAGGGCGGTGGCTATGGCTACACCTTC.

The chain is built from TRBV6-5 and TRBJ1-1; 11 nucleotides align to TRBD1. The germline V gene has CDR1 MNHEY and CDR2 SVGAGI. Trimming cost V 3 bases and J 4 bases; bases outside gene matches: 4. CDR3 size: 15 residues. CDR3 sequence: CASSYPGTGGTEAFF. The CDR3 DNA reads TGTGCCAGCAGTTATCCCGGGACAGGGGGCACTGAAGCTTTCTTT.

The chain employs TRBV9 and TRBJ2-5; 7 bases line up with TRBD1. V dropped 0 bases and J dropped 2; count of bases not matched to a gene: 7. The germline CDR1 and CDR2 sequences are SGDLS and YYNGEE. The CDR3 loop spans 16 amino acids. For the CDR3, the DNA is TGTGCCAGCAGCGTAGAACAGGACAGGATACAAGAGACCCAGTACTTC. Its protein product is CASSVEQDRIQETQYF.

The rearrangement links TRBV6-4 to TRBJ2-3, with D uncertain. CDR3 size: 15 residues. Trimming took 3 bases from V and 2 from J, leaving 12 bases between them. Germline-derived CDR1 and CDR2 are MRHNA and SNTAGT. CDR3 loop: CASSDSTSSTDTQYF. In nucleotides, the CDR3 is TGTGCCAGCAGTGATTCCACATCTTCCACAGATACGCAGTATTTT.

This chain links TRBV5-4 with TRBJ2-1; 10 nucleotides match TRBD2. Germline CDR1 reads SGHNT; CDR2 reads YYREEE (reference sequence). The CDR3 covers 17 residues. V was pared by 4 bases and J by 1 base, with 8 bases of the junction left unmatched. The CDR3 region is CASSPRGAGGSYNEQFF. The CDR3 bases are TGTGCCAGCAGCCCACGAGGAGCGGGAGGGTCCTACAATGAGCAGTTCTTC.

The chain uses TRBV28 and TRBJ2-7; TRBD1 matches 8 bases. With V trimmed by 6 bases and J by 5 bases, 12 bases remained unmatched. The CDR3 loop spans 15 amino acids. Germline lookup yields CDR1 MDHEN and CDR2 SYDVKM. CDR3 DNA sequence: TGTGCCAGCAGCCTGGGCGACAGGGGCATCAACGAGCAGTACTTC. Translation: CASSLGDRGINEQYF.

This chain uses TRBV6-5 with TRBJ2-6; D is uncertain. This CDR3 is built from 14 residues. Per the germline V gene, CDR1 is MNHEY and CDR2 is SVGAGI. Between the trimmed V and J ends, which lost 8 bases and 4 bases, there was a span of 12 bases. The CDR3 nucleotides read TGTGCCAGCCTTGAGTGGTCCGGGGCCAACGTCCTGACTTTC. Residues: CASLEWSGANVLTF.

The chain joins TRBV7-2 to TRBJ2-4; 7 positions match TRBD2. V was pared by 1 base and J by 6 bases, with 3 bases of the junction left unmatched. There are 14 residues in the CDR3. Germline CDR1 SGHTA, CDR2 FQGNSA. Here the CDR3 DNA reads TGTGCCAGCAGCTTAGAAGGGAGGGCAAACATTCAGTACTTC. Its protein is CASSLEGRANIQYF. The full variable domain, with the rest looked up from reference TRBV7-2 and TRBJ2-4, is GAGVSQSPSNKVTEKGKDVELRCDPISGHTALYWYRQSLGQGLEFLIYFQGNSAPDKSGLPSDRFSAERTGGSVSTLTIQRTQQEDSAVYLCASSLEGRANIQYFGAGTRLSVL.

The gene calls are TRBV29-1 and TRBJ1-2; 9 positions match TRBD1. The CDR3 has 15 amino acids. With 6 bases clipped from V and 7 bases from J, the junction kept 15 bases outside the gene matches. Looked up from germline, CDR1 is SQVTM and CDR2 is ANQGSEA. DNA for the CDR3: TGCAGCGTCCCGGGAGGGTCGGGACAGGGCGGTGGCTACACCTTC. Translated: CSVPGGSGQGGGYTF. The full variable domain, its missing parts supplied by reference TRBV29-1 and TRBJ1-2, is SAVISQKPSRDICQRGTSLTIQCQVDSQVTMMFWYRQQPGQSLTLIATANQGSEATYESGFVIDKFPISRPNLTFSTLTVSNMSPEDSSIYLCSVPGGSGQGGGYTFGSGTRLTVV.

CDR3 residues: CASSLLSGGPYEQYF. The CDR3 DNA is TGTGCCAGCAGCTTACTTAGCGGGGGGCCCTACGAGCAGTACTTC. The V call is TRBV5-4, the J call TRBJ2-7, with TRBD2 matching 10 bases. The CDR3 totals 15 residues. V was pared by 2 bases and J by 2 bases, with 4 bases of the junction left unmatched. Germline V gives CDR1 SGHNT, CDR2 YYREEE (reference sequence).

CDR3 loop: CASRMTGLLNYGYTF. CDR3 in DNA: TGTGCCAGCAGAATGACGGGACTCTTGAACTATGGCTACACCTTC. The chain links TRBV5-8 to TRBJ1-2; tentative D call: TRBD1 (5 bases). Deletions cut 5 bases from V and 2 bases from J, with 16 bases between. Germline V lookup: CDR1 SGHTS, CDR2 YDEGEE. This CDR3 comprises 15 residues.

This CDR3 reads CASSLEMTAEAFF. CDR3 in DNA: TGTGCCAGCAGCTTAGAGATGACAGCCGAAGCTTTCTTT. This rearrangement joins TRBV11-2 to TRBJ1-1, with TRBD1 as a possible D gene (5 bases). From germline, CDR1 is SGHAT and CDR2 FQNNGV. The CDR3 spans 13 residues. V gave up 0 bases and J gave up 8 bases, with 10 bases separating them.

V gene TRBV2 combines with J gene TRBJ2-7; TRBD2 aligns across 14 bases. CDR3 length: 20 residues. Germline V gives CDR1 SNHLY, CDR2 FYNNEI. Trimming took 7 bases from V and 2 from J; bases not matched to a gene: 19. CDR3 sequence reads: CASKSVRRTSGRYLAYEQYF. The CDR3 nucleotides are TGTGCCAGCAAGTCCGTAAGAAGGACTAGCGGGAGGTATCTGGCCTACGAGCAGTACTTC.

The chain couples TRBV6-1 to TRBJ2-1; TRBD2 matches 8 bases. Trimming removed 4 bases from V and 6 bases from J; junction bases left unmatched: 11. The CDR3 length is 16 residues. Germline CDR1 reads MNHNS; CDR2 reads SASEGT. The CDR3 sequence is CASSGSSGLGVNEQFF. CDR3 bases: TGTGCCAGCAGTGGTTCCTCGGGACTAGGTGTCAATGAGCAGTTCTTC.

V usage is TRBV19 and J usage is TRBJ1-5, with D possibly matching TRBD1 (5 bases). There are 12 residues in the CDR3. V lost 7 bases, J lost 7 bases, and 11 bases lay in between. Germline lookup yields CDR1 LNHDA and CDR2 SQIVND (reference sequence). The CDR3 nucleotides read TGTGCCAGTACAGGGACTCGGCAGCCCCAGCATTTT. Protein sequence: CASTGTRQPQHF.

This chain uses TRBV7-6 with TRBJ2-7; TRBD2 agrees at 9 bases. Germline V gene data show CDR1 as SGHVS and CDR2 as FNYEAQ. There are 14 residues in the CDR3. Unmatched junction bases numbered 6, after V lost 0 bases and J lost 9 bases. For the CDR3, the DNA is TGTGCCAGCAGCTTAGCCGCGGGGGGGGAGGGGCAGTACTTC. Protein product: CASSLAAGGEGQYF.

V usage is TRBV30 and J usage is TRBJ1-6; D not resolved. V lost 3 bases and J 5 bases, leaving 14 bases between the germline ends. Looked up from germline, CDR1 is GTSNPN and CDR2 is SVGIG (reference sequence). The CDR3 is 15 amino acids. The CDR3 loop reads CAWRSGIVNNSPLHF. The DNA of the CDR3 is TGTGCCTGGAGATCGGGGATAGTGAATAATTCACCCCTCCACTTT.

The J gene is TRBJ2-7, the V gene TRBV11-1; D is perhaps TRBD2 (7 bases). This CDR3 contains 14 residues. CDR1 and CDR2 (germline): SGHAT, FQDESV (reference sequence). Trimming shortened V by 1 base and J by 6 bases, and 13 bases separated the two germline ends. CDR3 in DNA: TGTGCCAGCAGCTTAGTCCAGGGAGGGGGCGAGCAGTACTTC. It specifies CASSLVQGGGEQYF.

V and J are TRBV30 and TRBJ1-2, with 9 bases identical to TRBD1. V shed 0 bases, J shed 5 bases, and the junction held 4 bases outside the gene matches. Germline V CDR1 and CDR2: GTSNPN, SVGIG (reference sequence). The CDR3 extends over 14 amino acids. CDR3 sequence (DNA): TGTGCCTGGAGTGTACAACAGGGGGCGTATGGCTACACCTTC. It translates to CAWSVQQGAYGYTF.

The chain links TRBV2 to TRBJ1-1, with D possibly TRBD1 on 5 matching bases. Germline assignment: CDR1 SNHLY and CDR2 FYNNEI. The CDR3 length is 14 residues. Trimming took off 3 bases at V and 4 bases at J, with 12 bases between the two ends. The DNA for the CDR3 is TGTGCCAGCAGTGATAGGGGAAGAATCACTGAAGCTTTCTTT. This sequence encodes CASSDRGRITEAFF.

This chain uses TRBV30 with TRBJ1-1, with 9 nucleotides matching TRBD1. The V gene's germline CDR1 is GTSNPN and CDR2 SVGIG (reference sequence). Trimming took 4 bases from V and 7 from J; bases not matched to a gene: 13. This CDR3 is 15 amino acids long. CDR3 coding DNA: TGTGCCTGGAATGCCGGGACAGGGACTGAGGGTGAAGCTTTCTTT. Its protein is CAWNAGTGTEGEAFF.

V gene TRBV5-3 combines with J gene TRBJ2-2, with TRBD1 matching over 8 bases. TRBV5-3 is assigned to the ORF class and has an uncertain function. J lost 3 bases, V lost 4 bases, and 8 bases had no gene match. The CDR3 is 16 residues long. Here the CDR3 reads CARSTLTGEDTGELFF. For the CDR3, the DNA is TGTGCCAGAAGCACCTTGACAGGGGAGGACACCGGGGAGCTGTTTTTT.

This sequence joins TRBV7-2 and TRBJ1-2; D is ambiguous. Trimming stripped 6 bases from V and 5 bases from J, with 7 bases between. Germline CDR1 reads SGHTA; CDR2 reads FQGNSA. The CDR3 runs 11 residues. This chain's CDR3 is CASSSLYGYTF. As DNA, the CDR3 is TGTGCCAGCAGTTCTCTGTATGGCTACACCTTC.

The chain couples TRBV5-5 to TRBJ1-2; D might be TRBD1 (5 bases). This CDR3 has 15 amino acids. The V end lost 4 bases, the J end lost 7 bases, and 20 bases lay between the germline ends. Germline V gives CDR1 SGHKS, CDR2 YYEKEE (reference sequence). The CDR3 here is CASSPPGGAHVGYTF. Written as DNA, the CDR3 is TGTGCCAGCAGCCCACCCGGGGGAGCCCATGTTGGCTACACCTTC. Supplemented by reference TRBV5-5 and TRBJ1-2, the full variable domain reads DAGVTQSPTHLIKTRGQQVTLRCSPISGHKSVSWYQQVLGQGPQFIFQYYEKEERGRGNFPDRFSARQFPNYSSELNVNALLLGDSALYLCASSPPGGAHVGYTFGSGTRLTVV.